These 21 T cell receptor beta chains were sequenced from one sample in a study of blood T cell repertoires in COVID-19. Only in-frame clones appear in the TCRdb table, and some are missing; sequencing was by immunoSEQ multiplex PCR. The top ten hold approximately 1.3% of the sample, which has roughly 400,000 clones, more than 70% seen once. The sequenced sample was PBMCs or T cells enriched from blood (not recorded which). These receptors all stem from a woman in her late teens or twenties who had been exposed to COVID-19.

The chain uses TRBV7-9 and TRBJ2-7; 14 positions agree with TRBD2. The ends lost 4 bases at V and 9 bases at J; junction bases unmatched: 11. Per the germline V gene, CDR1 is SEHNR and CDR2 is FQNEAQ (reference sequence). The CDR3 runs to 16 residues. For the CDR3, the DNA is TGTGCCAGCAGCTCAAGAATCGGACTAGCGGGAGGAGTGCAGTACTTC. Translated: CASSSRIGLAGGVQYF.

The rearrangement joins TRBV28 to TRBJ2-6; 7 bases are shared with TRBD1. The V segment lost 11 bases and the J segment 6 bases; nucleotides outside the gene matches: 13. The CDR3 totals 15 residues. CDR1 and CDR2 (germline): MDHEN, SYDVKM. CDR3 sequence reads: CASTGERVEANVLTF. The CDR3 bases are TGTGCCTCCACAGGGGAGCGCGTTGAGGCCAACGTCCTGACTTTC.

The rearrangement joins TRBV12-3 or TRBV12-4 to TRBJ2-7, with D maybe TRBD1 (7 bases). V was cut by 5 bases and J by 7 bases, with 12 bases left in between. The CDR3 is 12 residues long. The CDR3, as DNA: TGTGCCAGCAGTACCCAGGGGGGTGAGCAGTACTTC. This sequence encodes CASSTQGGEQYF.

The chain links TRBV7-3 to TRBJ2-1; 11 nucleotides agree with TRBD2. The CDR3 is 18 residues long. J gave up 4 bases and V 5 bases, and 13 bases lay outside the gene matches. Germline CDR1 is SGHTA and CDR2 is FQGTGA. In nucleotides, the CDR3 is TGTGCCAGCAGCGAACACTCACTAGCGGGGGTGGGATACAATGAGCAGTTCTTC. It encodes CASSEHSLAGVGYNEQFF.

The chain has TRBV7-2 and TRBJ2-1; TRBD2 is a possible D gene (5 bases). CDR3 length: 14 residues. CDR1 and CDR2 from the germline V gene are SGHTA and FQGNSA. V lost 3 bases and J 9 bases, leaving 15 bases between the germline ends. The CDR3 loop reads CASSFGVGYSEQFF. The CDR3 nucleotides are TGTGCCAGCAGCTTCGGGGTAGGGTATAGTGAGCAGTTCTTC.

Written as DNA, the CDR3 is TGTGCCAGTAGTCCCACGGGGACAGGTGATGGCTACACCTTC. It translates to CASSPTGTGDGYTF. V is TRBV19 and J is TRBJ1-2; 8 positions agree with TRBD1. Trimming at V came to 5 bases and at J to 6 bases, leaving 8 bases not matched to a gene. The CDR3 totals 14 residues. CDR1 is LNHDA and CDR2 is SQIVND in the germline V gene (reference sequence).

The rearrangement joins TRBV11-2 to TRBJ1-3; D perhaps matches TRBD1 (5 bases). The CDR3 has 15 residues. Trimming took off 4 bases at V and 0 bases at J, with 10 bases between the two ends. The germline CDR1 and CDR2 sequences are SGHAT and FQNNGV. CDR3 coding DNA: TGTGCCAGCAGCTGGCAGGGCACCTCTGGAAACACCATATATTTT. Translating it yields CASSWQGTSGNTIYF. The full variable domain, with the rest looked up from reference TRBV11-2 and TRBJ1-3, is EAGVAQSPRYKIIEKRQSVAFWCNPISGHATLYWYQQILGQGPKLLIQFQNNGVVDDSQLPKDRFSAERLKGVDSTLKIQPAKLEDSAVYLCASSWQGTSGNTIYFGEGSWLTVV.

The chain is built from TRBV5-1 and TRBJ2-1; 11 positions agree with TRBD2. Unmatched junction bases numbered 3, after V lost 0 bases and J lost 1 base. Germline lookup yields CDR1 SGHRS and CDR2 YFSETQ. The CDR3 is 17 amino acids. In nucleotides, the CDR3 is TGCGCCAGCAGCTTGGTTGGGACTAGCGGTTCCTACAATGAGCAGTTCTTC. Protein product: CASSLVGTSGSYNEQFF.

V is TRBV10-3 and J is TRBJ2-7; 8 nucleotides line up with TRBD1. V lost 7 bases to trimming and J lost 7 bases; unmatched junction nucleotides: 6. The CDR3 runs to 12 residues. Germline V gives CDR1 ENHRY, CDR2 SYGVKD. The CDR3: CAIKAGGVEQYF. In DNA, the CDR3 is TGTGCCATCAAGGCAGGGGGCGTTGAGCAGTACTTC.

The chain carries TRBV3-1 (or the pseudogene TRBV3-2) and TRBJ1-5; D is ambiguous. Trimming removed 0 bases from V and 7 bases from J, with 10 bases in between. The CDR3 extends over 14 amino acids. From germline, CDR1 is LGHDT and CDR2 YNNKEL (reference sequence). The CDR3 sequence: CASSQDNLRQPQHF. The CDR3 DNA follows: TGTGCCAGCAGCCAAGACAACTTGAGGCAGCCCCAGCATTTT.

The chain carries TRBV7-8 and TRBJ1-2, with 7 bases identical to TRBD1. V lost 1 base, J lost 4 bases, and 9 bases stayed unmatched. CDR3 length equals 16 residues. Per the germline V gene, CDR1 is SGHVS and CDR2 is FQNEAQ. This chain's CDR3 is CASSLGGQGEVYGYTF. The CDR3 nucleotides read TGTGCCAGCAGCTTAGGGGGGCAGGGGGAGGTCTATGGCTACACCTTC.

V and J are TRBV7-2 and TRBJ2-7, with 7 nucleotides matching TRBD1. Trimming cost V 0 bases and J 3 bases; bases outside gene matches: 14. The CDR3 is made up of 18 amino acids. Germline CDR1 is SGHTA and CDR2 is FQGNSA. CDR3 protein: CASSLAGTVAKRVYEQYF. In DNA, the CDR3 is TGTGCCAGCAGCTTAGCGGGGACAGTGGCAAAAAGAGTCTACGAGCAGTACTTC.

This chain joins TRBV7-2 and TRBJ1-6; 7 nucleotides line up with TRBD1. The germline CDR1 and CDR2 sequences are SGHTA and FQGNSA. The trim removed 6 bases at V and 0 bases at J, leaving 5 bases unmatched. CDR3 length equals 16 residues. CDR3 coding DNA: TGTGCCAGCAGGCCACAGGGGAGCTCCTATAATTCACCCCTCCACTTT. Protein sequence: CASRPQGSSYNSPLHF.

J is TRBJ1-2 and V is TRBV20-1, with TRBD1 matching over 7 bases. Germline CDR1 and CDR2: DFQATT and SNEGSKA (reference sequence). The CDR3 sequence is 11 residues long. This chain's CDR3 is CRKKTGFGYTF. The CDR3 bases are TGCAGAAAAAAGACAGGGTTTGGCTACACCTTC.

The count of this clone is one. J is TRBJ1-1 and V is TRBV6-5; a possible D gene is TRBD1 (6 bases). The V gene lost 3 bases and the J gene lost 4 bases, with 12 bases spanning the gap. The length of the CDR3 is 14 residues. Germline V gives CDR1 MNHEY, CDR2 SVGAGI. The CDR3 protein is CASSYLQGPTEAFF. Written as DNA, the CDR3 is TGTGCCAGCAGTTATCTACAGGGACCCACTGAAGCTTTCTTT.

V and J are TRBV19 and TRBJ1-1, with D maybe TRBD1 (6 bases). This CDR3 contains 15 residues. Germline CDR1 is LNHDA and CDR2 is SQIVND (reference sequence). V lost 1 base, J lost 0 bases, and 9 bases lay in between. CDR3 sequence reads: CASSIVGTLNTEAFF. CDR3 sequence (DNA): TGTGCCAGTAGTATAGTGGGGACACTGAACACTGAAGCTTTCTTT.

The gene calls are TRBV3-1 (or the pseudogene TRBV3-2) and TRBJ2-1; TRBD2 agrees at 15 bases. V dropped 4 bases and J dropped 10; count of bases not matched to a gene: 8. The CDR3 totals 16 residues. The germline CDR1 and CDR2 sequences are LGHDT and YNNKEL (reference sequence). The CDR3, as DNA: TGTGCCAGCAGCCGTCGGACTAGCGGGGGGGCCGACGAGCAGTTCTTC. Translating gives CASSRRTSGGADEQFF.

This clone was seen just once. The CDR3 region has the DNA TGTGCCAGCAGTGAGCTATACCGGGACAGCCATGGCTACACCTTC. It codes for CASSELYRDSHGYTF. The chain links TRBV6-1 to TRBJ1-2; 7 nucleotides match TRBD1. The germline V gene encodes CDR1 MNHNS and CDR2 SASEGT. Unmatched junction bases numbered 10, after V lost 3 bases and J lost 6 bases. This CDR3 has 15 residues.

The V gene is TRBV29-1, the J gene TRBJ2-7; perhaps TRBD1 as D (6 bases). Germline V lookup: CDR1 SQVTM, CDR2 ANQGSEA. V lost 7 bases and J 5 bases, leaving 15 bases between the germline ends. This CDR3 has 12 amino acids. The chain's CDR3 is CSGGWGLDEQYF. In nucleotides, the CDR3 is TGCAGCGGCGGATGGGGGCTAGACGAGCAGTACTTC.

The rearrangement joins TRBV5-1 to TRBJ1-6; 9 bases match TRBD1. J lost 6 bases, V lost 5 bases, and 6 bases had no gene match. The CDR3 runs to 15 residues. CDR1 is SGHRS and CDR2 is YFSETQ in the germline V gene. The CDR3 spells CASRSRTGANSPLHF. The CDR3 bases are TGCGCCAGCAGGTCAAGGACAGGGGCTAATTCACCCCTCCACTTT.

The CDR3 bases are TGCGCCAGCCGGGAGGCGGCGCAAGAGACCCAGTACTTC. Its protein is CASREAAQETQYF. This chain links TRBV5-1 with TRBJ2-5, with TRBD2 matching over 7 bases. From germline, CDR1 is SGHRS and CDR2 YFSETQ. The junction had 5 bases not matched to a gene; V was cut back by 7 bases and J by 2 bases. The CDR3 covers 13 residues.